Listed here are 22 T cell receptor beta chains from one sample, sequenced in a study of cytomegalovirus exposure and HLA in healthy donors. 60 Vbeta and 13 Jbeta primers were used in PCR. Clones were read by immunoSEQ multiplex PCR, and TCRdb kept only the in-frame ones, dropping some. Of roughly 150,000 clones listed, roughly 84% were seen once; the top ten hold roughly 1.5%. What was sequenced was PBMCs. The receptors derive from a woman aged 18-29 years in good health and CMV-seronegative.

As DNA, the CDR3 is TGTGCCAGCTCACGAGGAGACCGGGGGGTAGGCTACACCTTC. It codes for CASSRGDRGVGYTF. This chain connects TRBV18 to TRBJ1-2, with a weak D call TRBD1 (5 bases). Germline CDR1 KGHSH, CDR2 LQKENI. CDR3 length: 14 amino acids. Trimming took 4 bases from V and 8 from J, leaving 17 bases between them. Full variable domain (outside the CDR3, taken from reference TRBV18 and TRBJ1-2): NAGVMQNPRHLVRRRGQEARLRCSPMKGHSHVYWYRQLPEEGLKFMVYLQKENIIDESGMPKERFSAEFPKEGPSILRIQQVVRGDSAAYFCASSRGDRGVGYTFGSGTRLTVV.

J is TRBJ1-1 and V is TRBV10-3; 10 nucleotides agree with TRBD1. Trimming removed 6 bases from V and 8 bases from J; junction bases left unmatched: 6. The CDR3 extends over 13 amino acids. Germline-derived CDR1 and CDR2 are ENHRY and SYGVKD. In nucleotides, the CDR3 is TGTGCCATCAGGGAGACAGGGGGCTTAGAAGCTTTCTTT. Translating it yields CAIRETGGLEAFF.

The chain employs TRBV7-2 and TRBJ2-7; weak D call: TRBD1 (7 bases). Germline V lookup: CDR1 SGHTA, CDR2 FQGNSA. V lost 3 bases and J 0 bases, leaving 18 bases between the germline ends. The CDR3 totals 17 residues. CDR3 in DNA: TGTGCCAGCAGCTTCAAAGGGGGCGGGGTGTACTCCTACGAGCAGTACTTC. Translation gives CASSFKGGGVYSYEQYF.

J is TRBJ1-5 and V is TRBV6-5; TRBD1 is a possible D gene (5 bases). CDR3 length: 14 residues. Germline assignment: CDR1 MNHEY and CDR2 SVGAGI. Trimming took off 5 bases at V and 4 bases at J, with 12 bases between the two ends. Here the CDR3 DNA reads TGTGCCAGCAGTGGGGGAGGGTGGAATCAGCCCCAGCATTTT. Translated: CASSGGGWNQPQHF.

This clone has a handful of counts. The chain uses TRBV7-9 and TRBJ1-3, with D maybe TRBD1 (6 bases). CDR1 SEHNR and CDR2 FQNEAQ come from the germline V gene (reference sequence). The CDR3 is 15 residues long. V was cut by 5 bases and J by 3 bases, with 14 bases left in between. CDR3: CASSPYTDSGNTIYF. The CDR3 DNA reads TGTGCCAGCAGCCCTTACACGGACAGTGGAAACACCATATATTTT.

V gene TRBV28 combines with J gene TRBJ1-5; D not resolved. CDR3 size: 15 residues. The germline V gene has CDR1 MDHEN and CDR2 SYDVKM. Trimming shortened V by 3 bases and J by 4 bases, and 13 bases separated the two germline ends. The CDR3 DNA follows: TGTGCCAGCAGTTTGTTAGAGGGATTGAATCAGCCCCAGCATTTT. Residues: CASSLLEGLNQPQHF.

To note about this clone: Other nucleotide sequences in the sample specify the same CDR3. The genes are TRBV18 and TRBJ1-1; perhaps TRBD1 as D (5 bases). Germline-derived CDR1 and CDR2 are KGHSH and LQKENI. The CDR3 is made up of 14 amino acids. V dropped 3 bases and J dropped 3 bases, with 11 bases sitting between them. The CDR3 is CASSPPWGDTEAFF. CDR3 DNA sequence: TGTGCCAGCTCACCCCCTTGGGGGGACACTGAAGCTTTCTTT.

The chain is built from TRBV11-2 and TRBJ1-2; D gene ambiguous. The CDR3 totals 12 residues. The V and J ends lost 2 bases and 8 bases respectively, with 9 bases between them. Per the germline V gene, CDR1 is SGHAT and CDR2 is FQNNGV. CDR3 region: CASSLQGSGYTF. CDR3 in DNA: TGTGCCAGCAGCTTACAAGGGAGCGGCTACACCTTC.

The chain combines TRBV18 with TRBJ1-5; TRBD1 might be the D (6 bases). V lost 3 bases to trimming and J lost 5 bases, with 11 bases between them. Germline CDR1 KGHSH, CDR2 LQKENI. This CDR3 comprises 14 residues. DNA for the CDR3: TGTGCCAGCTCACCGGGGGCAGGGGATCAGCCCCAGCATTTT. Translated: CASSPGAGDQPQHF.

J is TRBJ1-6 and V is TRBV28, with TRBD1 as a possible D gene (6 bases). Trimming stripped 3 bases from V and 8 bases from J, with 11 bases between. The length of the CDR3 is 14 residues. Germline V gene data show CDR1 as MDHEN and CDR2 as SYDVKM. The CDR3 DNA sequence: TGTGCCAGCAGTTTGGAACACAGGGATTCACCCCTCCACTTT. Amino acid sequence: CASSLEHRDSPLHF.

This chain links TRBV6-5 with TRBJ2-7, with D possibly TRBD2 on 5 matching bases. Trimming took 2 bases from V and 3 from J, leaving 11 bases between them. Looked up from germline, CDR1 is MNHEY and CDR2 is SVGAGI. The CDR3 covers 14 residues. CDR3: CASSYSSRDYEQYF. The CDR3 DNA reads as TGTGCCAGCAGTTACAGTTCACGGGACTACGAGCAGTACTTC.

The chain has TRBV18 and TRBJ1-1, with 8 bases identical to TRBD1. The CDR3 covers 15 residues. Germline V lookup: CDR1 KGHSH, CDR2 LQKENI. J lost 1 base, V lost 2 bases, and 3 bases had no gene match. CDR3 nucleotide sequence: TGTGCCAGCTCACCATTGCAGGGGGCGAACACTGAAGCTTTCTTT. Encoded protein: CASSPLQGANTEAFF.

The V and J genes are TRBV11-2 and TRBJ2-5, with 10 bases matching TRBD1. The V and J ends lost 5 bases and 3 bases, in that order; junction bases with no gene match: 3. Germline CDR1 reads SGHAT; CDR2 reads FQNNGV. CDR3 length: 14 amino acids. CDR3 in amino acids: CASSRDRGEETQYF. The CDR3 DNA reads TGTGCCAGCAGCCGGGACAGGGGTGAAGAGACCCAGTACTTC.

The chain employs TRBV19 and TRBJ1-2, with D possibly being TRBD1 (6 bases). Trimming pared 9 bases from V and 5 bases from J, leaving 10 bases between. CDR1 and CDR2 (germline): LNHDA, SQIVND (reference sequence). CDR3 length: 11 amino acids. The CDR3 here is CASRGEYGYTF. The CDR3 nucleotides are TGTGCCAGCAGGGGCGAATATGGCTACACCTTC.

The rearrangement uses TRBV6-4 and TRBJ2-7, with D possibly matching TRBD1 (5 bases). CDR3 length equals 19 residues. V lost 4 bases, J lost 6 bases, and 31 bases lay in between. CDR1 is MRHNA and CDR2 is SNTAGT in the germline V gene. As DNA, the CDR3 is TGTGCCAGCAGTGGCCCCCTCAAGCTGGGTGGGGCAACACGATGCGAGCAGTACTTC. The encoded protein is CASSGPLKLGGATRCEQYF.

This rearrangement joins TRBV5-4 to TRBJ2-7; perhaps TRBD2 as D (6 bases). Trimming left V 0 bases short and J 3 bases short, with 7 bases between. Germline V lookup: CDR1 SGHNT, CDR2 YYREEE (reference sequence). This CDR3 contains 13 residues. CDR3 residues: CASSLGTNYEQYF. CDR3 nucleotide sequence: TGTGCCAGCAGCTTGGGGACTAACTACGAGCAGTACTTC.

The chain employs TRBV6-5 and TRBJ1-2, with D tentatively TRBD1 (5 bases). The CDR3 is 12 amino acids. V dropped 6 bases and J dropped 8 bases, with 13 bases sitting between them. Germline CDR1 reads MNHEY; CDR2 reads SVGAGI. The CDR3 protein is CASRDGWGGYTF. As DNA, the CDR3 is TGTGCCAGCAGGGACGGGTGGGGCGGCTACACCTTC.

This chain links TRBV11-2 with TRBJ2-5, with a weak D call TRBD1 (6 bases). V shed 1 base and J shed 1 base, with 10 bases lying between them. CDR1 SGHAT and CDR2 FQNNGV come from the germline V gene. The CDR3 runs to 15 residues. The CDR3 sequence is CASSLGRGVQETQYF. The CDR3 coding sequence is TGTGCCAGCAGCTTAGGCAGGGGCGTCCAAGAGACCCAGTACTTC. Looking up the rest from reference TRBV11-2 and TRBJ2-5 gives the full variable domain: EAGVAQSPRYKIIEKRQSVAFWCNPISGHATLYWYQQILGQGPKLLIQFQNNGVVDDSQLPKDRFSAERLKGVDSTLKIQPAKLEDSAVYLCASSLGRGVQETQYFGPGTRLLVL.

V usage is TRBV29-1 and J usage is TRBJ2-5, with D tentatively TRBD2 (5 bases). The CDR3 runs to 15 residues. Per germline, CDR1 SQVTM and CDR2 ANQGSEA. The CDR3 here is CSIEGVEVIQETQYF. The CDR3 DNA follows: TGCAGTATTGAGGGTGTTGAGGTGATCCAAGAGACCCAGTACTTC.

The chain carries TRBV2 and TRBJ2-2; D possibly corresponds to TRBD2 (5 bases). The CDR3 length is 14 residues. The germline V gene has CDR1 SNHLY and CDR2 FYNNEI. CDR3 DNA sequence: TGTGGAAGCGAGGGTACCGTGGACACCGGGGAGCTGTTTTTT. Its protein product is CGSEGTVDTGELFF.

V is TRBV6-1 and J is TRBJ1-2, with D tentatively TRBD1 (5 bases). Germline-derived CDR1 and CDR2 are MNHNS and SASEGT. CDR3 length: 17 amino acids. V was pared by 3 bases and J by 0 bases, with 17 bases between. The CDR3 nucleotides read TGTGCCAGCAGTGATGGGTGGGGCCAATCTACTAACTATGGCTACACCTTC. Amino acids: CASSDGWGQSTNYGYTF.

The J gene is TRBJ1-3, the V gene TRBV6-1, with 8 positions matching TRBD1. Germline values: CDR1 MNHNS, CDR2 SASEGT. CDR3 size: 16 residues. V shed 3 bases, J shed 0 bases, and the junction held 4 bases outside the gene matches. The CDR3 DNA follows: TGTGCCAGCAGTGACCGGGGGACAGGCTCTGGAAACACCATATATTTT. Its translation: CASSDRGTGSGNTIYF.